The following is a T cell receptor (beta chain) sequence with its context. No antigen is known for it. This specimen belongs to a study of blood T cells in healthy people across ages. Findings of the study overall: Per-million-T-cell TCR beta diversity fell roughly linearly with age. Whereas aged donors had fewer naive CD4+ cells, long-lived donors had more of them and higher diversity.

Combining a sample-barcoded 5' primer with a J-beta primer mix, a second PCR ran for roughly 7 to 12 cycles. Each CDR3 protein gets one entry after TCRdb re-called the 5' RACE reads with MiXCR. The table records some 1.5 million distinct CDR3 sequences, about 30% of them present only once. This CDR3 has 14 residues. Per the germline V gene, CDR1 is SGHVS and CDR2 is FQNEAQ. Trimming took off 6 bases at V and 5 bases at J, with 16 bases between the two ends. The source of this sequence is a woman aged 30 to 39 in good health. The sequencing input was blood. This chain joins TRBV7-8 and TRBJ2-5; tentatively, D is TRBD1 or TRBD2 (5 bases each). CDR3 DNA: TGTGCCAGCAGACCGGGGCCAACAAGGGAGACCCAGTACTTC. This gives the protein CASRPGPTRETQYF.